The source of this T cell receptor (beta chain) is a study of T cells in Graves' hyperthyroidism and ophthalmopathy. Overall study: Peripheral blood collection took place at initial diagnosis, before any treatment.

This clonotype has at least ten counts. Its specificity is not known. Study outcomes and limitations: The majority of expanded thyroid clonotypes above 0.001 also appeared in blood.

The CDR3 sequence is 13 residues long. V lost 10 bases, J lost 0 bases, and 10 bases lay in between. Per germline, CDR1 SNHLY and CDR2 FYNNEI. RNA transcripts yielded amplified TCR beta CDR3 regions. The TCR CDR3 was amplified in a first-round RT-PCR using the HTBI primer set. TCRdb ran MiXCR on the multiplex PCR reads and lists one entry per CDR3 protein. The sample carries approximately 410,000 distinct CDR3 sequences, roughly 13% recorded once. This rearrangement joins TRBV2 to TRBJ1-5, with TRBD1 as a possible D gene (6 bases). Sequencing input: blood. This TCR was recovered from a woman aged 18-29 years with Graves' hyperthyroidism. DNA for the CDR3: TGTGCCAAGGGGGACTCTAGCAATCAGCCCCAGCATTTT. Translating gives CAKGDSSNQPQHF.